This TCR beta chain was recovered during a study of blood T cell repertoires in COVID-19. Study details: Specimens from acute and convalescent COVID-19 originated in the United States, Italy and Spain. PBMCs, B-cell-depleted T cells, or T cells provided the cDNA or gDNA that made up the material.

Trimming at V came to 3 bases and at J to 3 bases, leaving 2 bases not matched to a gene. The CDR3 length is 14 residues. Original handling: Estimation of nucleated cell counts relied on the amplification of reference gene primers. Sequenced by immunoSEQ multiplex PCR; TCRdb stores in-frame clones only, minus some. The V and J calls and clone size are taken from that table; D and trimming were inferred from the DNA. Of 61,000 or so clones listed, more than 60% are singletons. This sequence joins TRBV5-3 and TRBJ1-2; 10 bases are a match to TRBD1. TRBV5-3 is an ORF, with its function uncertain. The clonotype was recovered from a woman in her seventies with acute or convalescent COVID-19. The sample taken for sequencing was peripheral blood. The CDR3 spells CARSWDRGDYGYTF. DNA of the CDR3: TGTGCCAGAAGCTGGGACAGGGGAGACTATGGCTACACCTTC.